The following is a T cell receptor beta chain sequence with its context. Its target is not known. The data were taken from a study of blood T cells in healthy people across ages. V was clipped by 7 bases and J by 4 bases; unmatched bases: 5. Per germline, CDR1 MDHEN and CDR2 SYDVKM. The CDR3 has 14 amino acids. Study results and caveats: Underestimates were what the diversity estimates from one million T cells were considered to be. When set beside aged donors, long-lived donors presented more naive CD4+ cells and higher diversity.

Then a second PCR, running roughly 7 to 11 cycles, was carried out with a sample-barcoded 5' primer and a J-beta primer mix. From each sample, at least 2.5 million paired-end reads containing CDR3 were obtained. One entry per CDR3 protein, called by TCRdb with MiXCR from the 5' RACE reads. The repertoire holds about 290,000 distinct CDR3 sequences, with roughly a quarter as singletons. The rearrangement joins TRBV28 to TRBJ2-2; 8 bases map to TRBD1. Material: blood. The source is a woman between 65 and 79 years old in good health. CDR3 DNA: TGTGCCAGCAAACCAGGGGGCAGCACCGGGGAGCTGTTTTTT. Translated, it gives CASKPGGSTGELFF. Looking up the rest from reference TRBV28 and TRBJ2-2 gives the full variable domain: DVKVTQSSRYLVKRTGEKVFLECVQDMDHENMFWYRQDPGLGLRLIYFSYDVKMKEKGDIPEGYSVSREKKERFSLILESASTNQTSMYLCASKPGGSTGELFFGEGSRLTVL.